Listed below are T cell receptor beta chains from one sample, sequenced in a study of control samples from healthy donors and cancer patients. Clones were sequenced by immunoSEQ multiplex PCR, and TCRdb holds only the in-frame ones, with some missing. The table has over 100,000 clones, over 85% seen once; the top ten hold about 5.5%. Specimen: blood. These receptors were collected from a man between 18 and 29 years old in good health. Each CDR3 is given without its conserved first and last residue. Each record gives: V gene, CDR3 protein.

V: TRBV11-2
CDR3: ASSLPRGRANSGNTIY

V: TRBV2
CDR3: ASSGTVSNQPQH

V: TRBV19
CDR3: ASSRTGGAEPQH

V: TRBV10-3
CDR3: AIKGAASTDTQY

V: TRBV6-2/TRBV6-3
CDR3: ASSSGGATDTQY

V: TRBV10-1
CDR3: ASSGPRGYT

V: TRBV10-3
CDR3: AIRGGTGQNSPLH

V: TRBV4-1
CDR3: ASSLGRADDSGNTIY

V: TRBV14
CDR3: ASSPHVQGGDYGYT

V: TRBV7-3
CDR3: ASSLTSGTQETQY

V: TRBV11-2
CDR3: ASSSSAEAF

V: TRBV21-1
CDR3: ASSRRGAGFFYETQY

V: TRBV9
CDR3: ASSVTGGGEKLF

V: TRBV10-2
CDR3: ASKLAGGLQETQY

V: TRBV5-4
CDR3: ASSLDYRADTEAF

V: TRBV3-1/TRBV3-2
CDR3: ASSQGWGWSGNTIY

V: TRBV4-1
CDR3: ASAIRKRGRIAKSYGYT

V: TRBV5-1
CDR3: ASSFWTGENGYT

V: TRBV9
CDR3: ASSVARDRGKKHTGELF

V: TRBV28
CDR3: ASSARQGNYGYT